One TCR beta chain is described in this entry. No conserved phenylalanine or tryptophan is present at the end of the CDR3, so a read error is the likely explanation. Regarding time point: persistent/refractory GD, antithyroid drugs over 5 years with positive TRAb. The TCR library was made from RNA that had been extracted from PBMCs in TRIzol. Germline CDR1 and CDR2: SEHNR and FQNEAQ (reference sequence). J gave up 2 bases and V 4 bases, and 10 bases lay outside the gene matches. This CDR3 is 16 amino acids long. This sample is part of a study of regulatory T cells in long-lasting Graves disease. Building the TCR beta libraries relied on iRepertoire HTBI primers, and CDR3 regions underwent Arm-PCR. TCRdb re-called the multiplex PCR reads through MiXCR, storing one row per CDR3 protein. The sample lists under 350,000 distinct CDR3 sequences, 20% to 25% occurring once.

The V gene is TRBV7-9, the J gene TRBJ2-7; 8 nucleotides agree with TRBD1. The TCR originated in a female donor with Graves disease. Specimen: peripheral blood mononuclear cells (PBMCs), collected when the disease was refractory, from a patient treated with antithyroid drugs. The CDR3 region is CASSSPSAGGPYEQYL. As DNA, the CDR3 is TGTGCCAGCAGCTCGCCATCGGCAGGGGGCCCCTACGAGCAGTACCTC.